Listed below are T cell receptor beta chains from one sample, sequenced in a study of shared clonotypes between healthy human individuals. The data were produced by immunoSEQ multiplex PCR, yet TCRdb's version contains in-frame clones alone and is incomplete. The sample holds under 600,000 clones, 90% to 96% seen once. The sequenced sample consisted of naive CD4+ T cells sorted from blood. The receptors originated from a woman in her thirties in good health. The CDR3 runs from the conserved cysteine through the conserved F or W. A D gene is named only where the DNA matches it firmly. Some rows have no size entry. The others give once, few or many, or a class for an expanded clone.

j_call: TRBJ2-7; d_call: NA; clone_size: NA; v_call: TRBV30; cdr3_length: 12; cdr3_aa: CAWSLQGYEQYF; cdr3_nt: TGTGCCTGGAGTCTACAGGGCTACGAGCAGTACTTC
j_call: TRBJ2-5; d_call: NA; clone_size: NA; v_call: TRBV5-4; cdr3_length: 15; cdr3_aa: CASSLGTGVAETQYF; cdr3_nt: TGTGCCAGCAGCTTGGGTACGGGGGTGGCGGAGACCCAGTACTTC
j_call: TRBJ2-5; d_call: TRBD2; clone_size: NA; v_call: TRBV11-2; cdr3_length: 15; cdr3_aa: CASSARVAGVETQYF; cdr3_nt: TGTGCCAGCAGCGCCCGAGTAGCGGGAGTGGAGACCCAGTACTTC
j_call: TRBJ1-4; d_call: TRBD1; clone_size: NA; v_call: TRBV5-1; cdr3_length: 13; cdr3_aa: CASSMGQGEKLFF; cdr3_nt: TGCGCCAGCAGCATGGGACAGGGTGAAAAACTGTTTTTT
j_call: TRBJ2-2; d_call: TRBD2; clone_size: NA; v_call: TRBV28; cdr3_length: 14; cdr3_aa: CASSLSGNGGELFF; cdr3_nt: TGTGCCAGCAGTCTTAGCGGGAATGGCGGGGAGCTGTTTTTT
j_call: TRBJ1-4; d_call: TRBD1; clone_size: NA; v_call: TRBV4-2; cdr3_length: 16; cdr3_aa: CASSQGSGQGNEKLFF; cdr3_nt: TGTGCCAGCAGCCAAGGATCCGGACAGGGTAATGAAAAACTGTTTTTT
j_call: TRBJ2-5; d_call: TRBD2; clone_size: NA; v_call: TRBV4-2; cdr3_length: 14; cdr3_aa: CASSPGGREETQYF; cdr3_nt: TGTGCCAGTAGCCCAGGCGGGAGGGAGGAGACCCAGTACTTC
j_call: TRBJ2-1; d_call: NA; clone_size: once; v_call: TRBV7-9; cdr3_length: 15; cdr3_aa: CASSLSQDRNNEQFF; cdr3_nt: TGTGCCAGCAGCTTATCCCAAGACAGAAACAATGAGCAGTTCTTC
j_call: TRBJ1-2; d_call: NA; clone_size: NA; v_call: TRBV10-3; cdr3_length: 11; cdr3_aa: CAISEGNGYTF; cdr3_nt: TGTGCCATCAGTGAGGGCAATGGCTACACCTTC
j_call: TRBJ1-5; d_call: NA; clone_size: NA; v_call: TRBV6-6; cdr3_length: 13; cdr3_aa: CASREQGNQPQHF; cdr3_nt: TGTGCCAGCAGGGAACAGGGCAATCAGCCCCAGCATTTT
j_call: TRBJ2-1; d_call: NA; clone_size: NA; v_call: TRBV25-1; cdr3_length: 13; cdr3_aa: CASKSESYNEQFF; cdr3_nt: TGTGCCAGCAAGAGTGAATCCTACAATGAGCAGTTCTTC
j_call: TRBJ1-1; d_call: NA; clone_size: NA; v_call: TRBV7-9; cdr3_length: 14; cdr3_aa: CASSSDRMNTEAFF; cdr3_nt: TGTGCCAGCAGCTCCGACAGGATGAACACTGAAGCTTTCTTT
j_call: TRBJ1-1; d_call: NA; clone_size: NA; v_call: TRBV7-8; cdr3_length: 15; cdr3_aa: CASSLVPGPNTEAFF; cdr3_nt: TGTGCCAGCAGCTTAGTTCCGGGCCCGAACACTGAAGCTTTCTTT
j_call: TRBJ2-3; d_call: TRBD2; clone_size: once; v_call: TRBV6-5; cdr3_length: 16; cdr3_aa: CASSYGLAGGTDTQYF; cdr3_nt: TGTGCCAGCAGTTACGGACTAGCGGGGGGCACAGATACGCAGTATTTT
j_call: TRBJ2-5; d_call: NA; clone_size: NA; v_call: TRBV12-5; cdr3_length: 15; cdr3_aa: CASGLDGAKGETQYF; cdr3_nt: TGTGCTAGTGGTCTGGATGGGGCCAAAGGGGAGACCCAGTACTTC
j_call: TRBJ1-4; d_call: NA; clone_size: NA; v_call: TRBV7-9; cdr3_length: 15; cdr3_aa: CASSLAGQGAEKLFF; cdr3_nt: TGTGCCAGCAGCTTAGCAGGTCAGGGTGCTGAAAAACTGTTTTTT
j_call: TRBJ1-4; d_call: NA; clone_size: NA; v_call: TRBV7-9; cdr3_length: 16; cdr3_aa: CASSSQIDRLGEKLFF; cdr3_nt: TGTGCCAGCAGCTCACAGATCGACAGGCTGGGAGAAAAACTGTTTTTT
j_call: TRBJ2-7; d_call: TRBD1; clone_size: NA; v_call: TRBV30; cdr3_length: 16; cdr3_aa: CAWSVSRGFGIYEQYF; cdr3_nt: TGTGCCTGGAGTGTAAGCAGGGGGTTCGGGATCTACGAGCAGTACTTC
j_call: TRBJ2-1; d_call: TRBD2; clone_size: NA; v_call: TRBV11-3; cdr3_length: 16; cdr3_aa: CASSLGQTSGYNEQFF; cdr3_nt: TGTGCCAGCAGCTTAGGTCAGACTAGCGGATACAATGAGCAGTTCTTC
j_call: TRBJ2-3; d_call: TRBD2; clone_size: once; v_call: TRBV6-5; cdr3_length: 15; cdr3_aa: CASSYSGISTDTQYF; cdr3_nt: TGTGCCAGCAGTTACAGCGGGATAAGCACAGATACGCAGTATTTT
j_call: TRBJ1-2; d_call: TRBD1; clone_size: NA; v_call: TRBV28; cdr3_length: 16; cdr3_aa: CASSNEGTGFNYGYTF; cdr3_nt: TGTGCCAGCAGTAACGAGGGGACAGGGTTTAACTATGGCTACACCTTC
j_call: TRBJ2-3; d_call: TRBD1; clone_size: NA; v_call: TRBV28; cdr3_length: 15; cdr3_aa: CASSFGQEDTDTQYF; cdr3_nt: TGTGCCAGCAGTTTTGGACAGGAGGACACAGATACGCAGTATTTT
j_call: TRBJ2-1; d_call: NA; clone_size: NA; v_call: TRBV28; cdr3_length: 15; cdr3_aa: CASRPGGLEYNEQFF; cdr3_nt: TGTGCCAGCAGGCCAGGGGGACTAGAGTACAATGAGCAGTTCTTC
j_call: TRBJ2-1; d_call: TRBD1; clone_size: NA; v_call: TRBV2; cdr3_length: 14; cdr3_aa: CASSPRTGPSEQFF; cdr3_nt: TGTGCCAGCAGCCCTAGGACAGGGCCGAGTGAGCAGTTCTTC
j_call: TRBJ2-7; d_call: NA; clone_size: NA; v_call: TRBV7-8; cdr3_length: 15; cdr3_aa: CASSFVDWGSGEQYF; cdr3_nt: TGTGCCAGCAGCTTTGTAGATTGGGGATCGGGCGAGCAGTACTTC
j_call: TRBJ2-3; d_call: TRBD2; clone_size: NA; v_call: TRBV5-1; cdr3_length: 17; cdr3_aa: CASSSWTSGDRTDTQYF; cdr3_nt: TGCGCCAGCAGCTCGTGGACTAGCGGGGACCGCACAGATACGCAGTATTTT
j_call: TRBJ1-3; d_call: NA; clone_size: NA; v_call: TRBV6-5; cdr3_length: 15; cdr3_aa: CASSSGGSGGNTIYF; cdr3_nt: TGTGCCAGCAGTTCCGGGGGCTCGGGAGGAAACACCATATATTTT
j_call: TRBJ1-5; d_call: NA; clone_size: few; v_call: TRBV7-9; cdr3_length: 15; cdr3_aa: CASSLQGRDNQPQHF; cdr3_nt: TGTGCCAGCAGCTTACAGGGAAGGGACAATCAGCCCCAGCATTTT
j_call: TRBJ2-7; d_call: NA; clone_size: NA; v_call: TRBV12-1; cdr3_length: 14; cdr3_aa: CASSSASILYEQYF; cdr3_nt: TGTGCCAGCAGCTCGGCTAGCATCCTCTACGAGCAGTACTTC
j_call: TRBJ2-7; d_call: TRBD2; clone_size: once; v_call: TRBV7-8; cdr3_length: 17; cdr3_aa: CASSLARLAGGNYEQYF; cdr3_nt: TGTGCCAGCAGCTTAGCGAGACTAGCGGGAGGGAATTACGAGCAGTACTTC
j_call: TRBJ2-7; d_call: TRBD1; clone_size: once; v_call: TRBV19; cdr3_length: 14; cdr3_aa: CASSMNWDSFEQYF; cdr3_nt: TGTGCCAGTAGTATGAATTGGGACAGTTTCGAGCAGTACTTC
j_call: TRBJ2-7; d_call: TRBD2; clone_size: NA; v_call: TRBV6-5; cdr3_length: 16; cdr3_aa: CASSYRLAGSSYEQYF; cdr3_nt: TGTGCCAGCAGTTACCGTCTAGCGGGTAGCTCCTACGAGCAGTACTTC
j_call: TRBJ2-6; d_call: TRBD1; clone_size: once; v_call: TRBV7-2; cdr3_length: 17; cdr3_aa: CASSADRGPYGANVLTF; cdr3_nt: TGTGCCAGCAGCGCGGACAGGGGGCCCTACGGGGCCAACGTCCTGACTTTC
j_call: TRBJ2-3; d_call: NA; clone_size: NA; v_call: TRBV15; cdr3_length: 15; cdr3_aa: CATSRDLFPTDTQYF; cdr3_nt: TGTGCCACCAGCAGAGATTTGTTCCCCACAGATACGCAGTATTTT
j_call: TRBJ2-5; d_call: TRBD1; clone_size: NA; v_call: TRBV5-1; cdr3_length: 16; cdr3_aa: CASSRGDRGRVETQYF; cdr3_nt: TGCGCCAGCAGCCGGGGAGACAGGGGGCGTGTGGAGACCCAGTACTTC
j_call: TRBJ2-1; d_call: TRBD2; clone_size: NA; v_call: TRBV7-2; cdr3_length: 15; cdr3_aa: CASSLGLAGVDEQFF; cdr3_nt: TGTGCCAGCAGCCTCGGACTAGCGGGAGTTGATGAGCAGTTCTTC
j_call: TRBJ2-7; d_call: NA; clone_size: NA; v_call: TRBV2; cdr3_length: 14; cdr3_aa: CASSGEGPLYEQYF; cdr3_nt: TGTGCCAGCAGCGGCGAGGGGCCTCTATATGAGCAGTACTTC
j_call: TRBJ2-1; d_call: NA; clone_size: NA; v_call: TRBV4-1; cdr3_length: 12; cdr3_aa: CASSPMGHEQFF; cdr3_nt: TGCGCCAGCAGCCCCATGGGTCATGAGCAGTTCTTC
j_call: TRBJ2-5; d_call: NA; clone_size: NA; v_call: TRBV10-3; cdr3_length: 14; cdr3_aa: CAISDRGGPETQYF; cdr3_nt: TGTGCCATCAGTGACCGCGGTGGGCCAGAGACCCAGTACTTC